These T cell receptor beta chains were read from a single sample in a study of T cell responses to AZD1222 COVID-19 vaccine. Generated by immunoSEQ multiplex PCR, the TCRdb table keeps only in-frame clones and is missing some. The table lists about 150,000 clones, approximately 91% of them singletons. This specimen consisted of peripheral blood, obtained 28 days after the second AZD1222 dose. These receptors were obtained from an adult who received the AZD1222 COVID-19 vaccine. Each CDR3 is given with its conserved first and last residue. Each record gives: CDR3 DNA, CDR3 protein, clone size, V gene, J gene, D gene. D genes are given only for firm matches. Size tells how often a clone was seen (once, few, many) or the class of an expanded clone, and some rows leave it out.

cdr3_nt: TGTGCCAGCAGCCATTCCCTCCCGGGGGGGTCTCCCGGGGAGCTGTTTTTT
cdr3_aa: CASSHSLPGGSPGELFF
clone_size: .
v_call: TRBV4-2
j_call: TRBJ2-2
d_call: TRBD2

cdr3_nt: TGTGCCAGTAGTACCATTCCGGGACAGAGCACAGATACGCAGTATTTT
cdr3_aa: CASSTIPGQSTDTQYF
clone_size: .
v_call: TRBV19
j_call: TRBJ2-3
d_call: TRBD1

cdr3_nt: TGTGCCAGCAGCCCCAACCCCGTCCCCCTAGCGGGGCCTAGCACAGATACGCAGTATTTT
cdr3_aa: CASSPNPVPLAGPSTDTQYF
clone_size: .
v_call: TRBV7-3
j_call: TRBJ2-3
d_call: TRBD2

cdr3_nt: TGTGCCAGCAGCGCCGTCGGGCGGATACTAGCCAAAAACATTCAGTACTTC
cdr3_aa: CASSAVGRILAKNIQYF
clone_size: .
v_call: TRBV9
j_call: TRBJ2-4
d_call: .

cdr3_nt: TGCAGCGTTGCCCAGCCCGTCGCTTCGTCGAGTACCTACGAGCAGTACTTC
cdr3_aa: CSVAQPVASSSTYEQYF
clone_size: .
v_call: TRBV29-1
j_call: TRBJ2-7
d_call: .

cdr3_nt: TGTGCCAGCAGTGAACCGGGAGACACCGGGGAGCTGTTTTTT
cdr3_aa: CASSEPGDTGELFF
clone_size: .
v_call: TRBV6-1
j_call: TRBJ2-2
d_call: .

cdr3_nt: TGTGCCAGTAGTACGAGCTATGGCTACACCTTC
cdr3_aa: CASSTSYGYTF
clone_size: .
v_call: TRBV19
j_call: TRBJ1-2
d_call: .

cdr3_nt: TGTGCCAGCAGCTTTATCGGCGATTCACCCCTCCACTTT
cdr3_aa: CASSFIGDSPLHF
clone_size: .
v_call: TRBV12-1
j_call: TRBJ1-6
d_call: .

cdr3_nt: TGTGCCAGCAGTTTTGGGCGGGATTACAATGAGCAGTTCTTC
cdr3_aa: CASSFGRDYNEQFF
clone_size: .
v_call: TRBV27
j_call: TRBJ2-1
d_call: .

cdr3_nt: TGTGCCAGCTTTTCAGGGCAGTATGGCTACACCTTC
cdr3_aa: CASFSGQYGYTF
clone_size: once
v_call: TRBV2
j_call: TRBJ1-2
d_call: .

cdr3_nt: TGTGCCAGCAGCTTAGGACCTCCAGAGGTCCGCAACTCCTACGAGCAGTACTTC
cdr3_aa: CASSLGPPEVRNSYEQYF
clone_size: .
v_call: TRBV7-2
j_call: TRBJ2-7
d_call: .

cdr3_nt: TGTGCCAGCAGTTACGCGGCTGAAGCTTTCTTT
cdr3_aa: CASSYAAEAFF
clone_size: few
v_call: TRBV6-2/TRBV6-3
j_call: TRBJ1-1
d_call: .

cdr3_nt: TGCGCCAGCAGCTTGACGCCCTTGCGGTATTCGGATAGCTCCTACAATGAGCAGTTCTTC
cdr3_aa: CASSLTPLRYSDSSYNEQFF
clone_size: .
v_call: TRBV5-1
j_call: TRBJ2-1
d_call: .

cdr3_nt: TGTGCCAGCAGTGCAAGAATGGACGGGCTCACTGAAGCTTTCTTT
cdr3_aa: CASSARMDGLTEAFF
clone_size: .
v_call: TRBV28
j_call: TRBJ1-1
d_call: .

cdr3_nt: TGTGCCAGCAGTTTGGTAACAGGGACAGGTGAGCAGTTCTTC
cdr3_aa: CASSLVTGTGEQFF
clone_size: .
v_call: TRBV27
j_call: TRBJ2-1
d_call: TRBD1

cdr3_nt: TGTGCTAGTGATTCGGAGGGGGCGCGAACCGGGGAGCTGTTTTTT
cdr3_aa: CASDSEGARTGELFF
clone_size: .
v_call: TRBV12-5
j_call: TRBJ2-2
d_call: .

cdr3_nt: TGTGCCAGCAGTTACCGGGACAGTGACTACGAGCAGTACTTC
cdr3_aa: CASSYRDSDYEQYF
clone_size: .
v_call: TRBV6-5
j_call: TRBJ2-7
d_call: TRBD1

cdr3_nt: TGTGCTAGTGGTTTGGACCGGGACAGACCTTTCTTT
cdr3_aa: CASGLDRDRPFF
clone_size: .
v_call: TRBV12-5
j_call: TRBJ1-1
d_call: TRBD1

cdr3_nt: TGTGCCAGCAGCCCCGAATCGGGTCGAGGTGGAAACACCATATATTTT
cdr3_aa: CASSPESGRGGNTIYF
clone_size: .
v_call: TRBV5-6
j_call: TRBJ1-3
d_call: .

cdr3_nt: TGTGCCAGTAGTATACTGGGAAACCCGGGGACTGAAGCTTTCTTT
cdr3_aa: CASSILGNPGTEAFF
clone_size: .
v_call: TRBV19
j_call: TRBJ1-1
d_call: .

cdr3_nt: TGCGCCAGCAGCCAAGAAAGCGGGAGGTCCTACTACGAGCAGTACTTC
cdr3_aa: CASSQESGRSYYEQYF
clone_size: .
v_call: TRBV4-1
j_call: TRBJ2-7
d_call: TRBD2

cdr3_nt: TGTGCCAGCTCTCGCGGGACAGGGGGCCCTTCACCCCTCCACTTT
cdr3_aa: CASSRGTGGPSPLHF
clone_size: .
v_call: TRBV18
j_call: TRBJ1-6
d_call: TRBD1

cdr3_nt: TGTGCCAGTAGTTATGACAGGGGGGGAGAAAAACTGTTTTTT
cdr3_aa: CASSYDRGGEKLFF
clone_size: .
v_call: TRBV19
j_call: TRBJ1-4
d_call: TRBD1

cdr3_nt: TGTGCTAGCCCGGTGGGGGGTGAGACAAACAATGAGCAGTTCTTC
cdr3_aa: CASPVGGETNNEQFF
clone_size: .
v_call: TRBV7-7
j_call: TRBJ2-1
d_call: .

cdr3_nt: TGTGCCAGTAGCACAGGGGGCACAGATACGCAGTATTTT
cdr3_aa: CASSTGGTDTQYF
clone_size: .
v_call: TRBV19
j_call: TRBJ2-3
d_call: TRBD1

cdr3_nt: TGTGCCAGCAGCTCACAGGGGACGGCCTACGAGCAGTACTTC
cdr3_aa: CASSSQGTAYEQYF
clone_size: .
v_call: TRBV7-2
j_call: TRBJ2-7
d_call: TRBD1

cdr3_nt: TGTGCCAGCACCTCCGGGACACTTGGGGCCAACGTCCTGACTTTC
cdr3_aa: CASTSGTLGANVLTF
clone_size: .
v_call: TRBV9
j_call: TRBJ2-6
d_call: .

cdr3_nt: TGTGCCAGCAGCCAAGGCTGGAGGGGAACCTGGGGGTCTAAGGGTAGCACAGATACGCAGTATTTT
cdr3_aa: CASSQGWRGTWGSKGSTDTQYF
clone_size: .
v_call: TRBV4-2
j_call: TRBJ2-3
d_call: .

cdr3_nt: TGTGCCAGCAGCCGAGATGGCGCGGGAGGGGGTGAGCAGTACTTC
cdr3_aa: CASSRDGAGGGEQYF
clone_size: .
v_call: TRBV7-8
j_call: TRBJ2-7
d_call: TRBD2

cdr3_nt: TGCGCCAGCAGCCAAGATCTGTACAGCTATGGCTACACCTTC
cdr3_aa: CASSQDLYSYGYTF
clone_size: .
v_call: TRBV4-1
j_call: TRBJ1-2
d_call: .

cdr3_nt: TGTGCCAGCAGCCGACTAGCAAGTGAGCAGTTCTTC
cdr3_aa: CASSRLASEQFF
clone_size: .
v_call: TRBV6-2/TRBV6-3
j_call: TRBJ2-1
d_call: TRBD2

cdr3_nt: TGTGCCAGCAGCTCGGGACCCCCAAGGAGCTATGGCTACACCTTC
cdr3_aa: CASSSGPPRSYGYTF
clone_size: once
v_call: TRBV7-2
j_call: TRBJ1-2
d_call: .

cdr3_nt: TGTGCCAGCAGCCCCATGGGGGCCCTCTATGGCTACACCTTC
cdr3_aa: CASSPMGALYGYTF
clone_size: .
v_call: TRBV7-2
j_call: TRBJ1-2
d_call: .

cdr3_nt: TGTGCCAGCAGCGTAGTCACAGGGGGCTATGGCTACACCTTC
cdr3_aa: CASSVVTGGYGYTF
clone_size: .
v_call: TRBV9
j_call: TRBJ1-2
d_call: TRBD1

cdr3_nt: TGTGCCAGCAGCTTCGGCGGGAGGAAAGCGGATGAGCAGTTCTTC
cdr3_aa: CASSFGGRKADEQFF
clone_size: .
v_call: TRBV11-1
j_call: TRBJ2-1
d_call: TRBD2

cdr3_nt: TGTGCCAGTAGTATTCTAGGTCAGAGATCTTACGAGCAGTACTTC
cdr3_aa: CASSILGQRSYEQYF
clone_size: .
v_call: TRBV19
j_call: TRBJ2-7
d_call: .

cdr3_nt: TGTGCCAGCTCACCACGGGTCCGGGCAGGGGAGACCCAGTACTTC
cdr3_aa: CASSPRVRAGETQYF
clone_size: .
v_call: TRBV18
j_call: TRBJ2-5
d_call: .

cdr3_nt: TGTGCCAGCAGCTTAGTCCCCCCACCCGGGGAGACCCAGTACTTC
cdr3_aa: CASSLVPPPGETQYF
clone_size: few
v_call: TRBV7-8
j_call: TRBJ2-5
d_call: .

cdr3_nt: TGTGCCAGCCGGAAGGACGGGGGCTATGGCTACACCTTC
cdr3_aa: CASRKDGGYGYTF
clone_size: .
v_call: TRBV6-5
j_call: TRBJ1-2
d_call: .

cdr3_nt: TGCGCCAGCAGCCAAGAATGGGCCAATCAGCCCCAGCATTTT
cdr3_aa: CASSQEWANQPQHF
clone_size: .
v_call: TRBV4-1
j_call: TRBJ1-5
d_call: .

cdr3_nt: TGTGCCAGTAGTATCGGAGTCGGGGAGTATAGCAATCAGCCCCAGCATTTT
cdr3_aa: CASSIGVGEYSNQPQHF
clone_size: .
v_call: TRBV19
j_call: TRBJ1-5
d_call: .

cdr3_nt: TGTGCCAGCAGCTTGGGAGGGGGCGCGGAAAACATTCAGTACTTC
cdr3_aa: CASSLGGGAENIQYF
clone_size: .
v_call: TRBV5-4
j_call: TRBJ2-4
d_call: TRBD1

cdr3_nt: TGTGCCAGCAGCCACGAAGGGCATTTACCTCACGAGCAGTACTTC
cdr3_aa: CASSHEGHLPHEQYF
clone_size: .
v_call: TRBV11-3
j_call: TRBJ2-7
d_call: .

cdr3_nt: TGTGCCACCAGTGACCGTACTAGCGGGAGGAGCAATGAGCAGTTCTTC
cdr3_aa: CATSDRTSGRSNEQFF
clone_size: .
v_call: TRBV24-1
j_call: TRBJ2-1
d_call: TRBD2

cdr3_nt: TGTGCCAGCAGTTCCTACTCCGGGACTATCGAGCAGTACTTC
cdr3_aa: CASSSYSGTIEQYF
clone_size: .
v_call: TRBV6-5
j_call: TRBJ2-7
d_call: TRBD2

cdr3_nt: TGTGCCGGGGCAGGAGGGCCCAATGGGGGCTACACCTTC
cdr3_aa: CAGAGGPNGGYTF
clone_size: medium-sized
v_call: TRBV19
j_call: TRBJ1-2
d_call: .

cdr3_nt: TGTGCCAGCAGCTTAGTGCGACAGTTGAAGAATGAGCAGTTCTTC
cdr3_aa: CASSLVRQLKNEQFF
clone_size: .
v_call: TRBV7-2
j_call: TRBJ2-1
d_call: .

cdr3_nt: TGTGCCAGCAGCCCGGAGGCAGCGGGGGGAACCGGGGAGCTGTTTTTT
cdr3_aa: CASSPEAAGGTGELFF
clone_size: .
v_call: TRBV2
j_call: TRBJ2-2
d_call: TRBD2

cdr3_nt: TGTGCCAGCAGCCAAATAAATAGACTAGCGGGAGGAGAGGCGGGAGAGCAGTACTTC
cdr3_aa: CASSQINRLAGGEAGEQYF
clone_size: .
v_call: TRBV4-2
j_call: TRBJ2-7
d_call: TRBD2

cdr3_nt: TGTGCCAGTAGTATTAAGGGAATCAGCGGAGCCTACGAGCAGTACTTC
cdr3_aa: CASSIKGISGAYEQYF
clone_size: .
v_call: TRBV19
j_call: TRBJ2-7
d_call: .

cdr3_nt: TGTGCCTGGGTCGGTGGAAATGAGCAGTTCTTC
cdr3_aa: CAWVGGNEQFF
clone_size: .
v_call: TRBV30
j_call: TRBJ2-1
d_call: .

cdr3_nt: TGTGCCAGCAGGAACGGACAGGGGGGGAGAGAGACCCAGTACTTC
cdr3_aa: CASRNGQGGRETQYF
clone_size: .
v_call: TRBV6-5
j_call: TRBJ2-5
d_call: TRBD1

cdr3_nt: TGTGCCAGCAGTACTCGTTGGACGGCAGCTAACTATGGCTACACCTTC
cdr3_aa: CASSTRWTAANYGYTF
clone_size: .
v_call: TRBV27
j_call: TRBJ1-2
d_call: .

cdr3_nt: TGCGCCAGCAGCTTCAGACTAGCGGGACCCACAGATACGCAGTATTTT
cdr3_aa: CASSFRLAGPTDTQYF
clone_size: .
v_call: TRBV5-1
j_call: TRBJ2-3
d_call: TRBD2

cdr3_nt: TGTGCCAGCAGCCAACCCGGGCAGGGGGGATTTGGCTACACCTTC
cdr3_aa: CASSQPGQGGFGYTF
clone_size: .
v_call: TRBV3-1/TRBV3-2
j_call: TRBJ1-2
d_call: TRBD1

cdr3_nt: TGCGCCAGCAGCTTGGGAGCTTCTGGGGCCAACGTCCTGACTTTC
cdr3_aa: CASSLGASGANVLTF
clone_size: .
v_call: TRBV5-1
j_call: TRBJ2-6
d_call: .

cdr3_nt: TGCGCCAGCAGCCAAGAAACCGGGACGCACCGTGAAGCTTTCTTT
cdr3_aa: CASSQETGTHREAFF
clone_size: .
v_call: TRBV4-1
j_call: TRBJ1-1
d_call: .